This T cell receptor beta chain was sequenced for a study of early T cells in non-severe SARS-CoV-2 infection. Study-level findings and limits: VDJdb matches were skewed toward anti-spike CD8 T cell responses.

This clonotype was picked up a small number of times. As yet, its antigen is unknown. Each CDR3 protein is one row after TCRdb ran MiXCR on the 5' RACE reads. The sample contains more than 90,000 distinct CDR3 sequences, 8% to 13% of which appear only once. The receptor was isolated from an adult who was a healthcare worker with PCR-confirmed SARS-CoV-2 infection or an uninfected control (not recorded which). The sequenced sample was whole blood.

Here the CDR3 DNA reads TGTGCCAGCAGTCTATGGACAGGGATGGAGACCCAGTACTTC. Translating it yields CASSLWTGMETQYF. J is TRBJ2-5 and V is TRBV12-3 or TRBV12-4, with TRBD1 identical over 8 bases. V shed 5 bases, J shed 5 bases, and the junction held 7 bases outside the gene matches. The CDR3 runs to 14 residues.